This TCR beta chain stems from a study of OX40 agonist ivuxolimab in advanced cancers. Study overall: Head and neck, renal cell, melanoma or hepatocellular carcinoma were the cancers that dose-escalation patients had. Participants, roughly 80% male, averaged approximately 56 years of age, ranging from roughly 23 to 80.

A word on this clone: Its antigen remains unknown.

The method was immunoSEQ multiplex PCR; TCRdb's version includes in-frame clones alone and lacks a portion of them. Counted here are 85,000 to 90,000 clones, 75% to 90% occurring once; the ten biggest clones make up 0.2% to 0.25%. The study's findings and limits: CD8+ T cells showed, on average, more clonal expansion than CD4+ cells. What antigens the expanded peripheral T cells recognized was never established.

V gave up 5 bases and J gave up 4 bases; unmatched junction bases: 3. In germline, CDR1 is SNHLY, CDR2 FYNNEI. The CDR3 has 14 residues. The genes are TRBV2 and TRBJ2-3; 10 positions match TRBD2. This sample comprised CD4+ or CD8+ T cells sorted from blood, obtained in a trial of the OX40 agonist ivuxolimab. The clonotype originates from an adult with an advanced solid tumor such as melanoma, head and neck, liver or kidney cancer. CDR3 loop: CASSSSGSSDTQYF. The DNA for the CDR3 is TGTGCCAGCAGTTCTAGCGGGAGTTCAGATACGCAGTATTTT. The entire variable domain, with the rest obtained from reference TRBV2 and TRBJ2-3, is as follows: EPEVTQTPSHQVTQMGQEVILRCVPISNHLYFYWYRQILGQKVEFLVSFYNNEISEKSEIFDDQFSVERPDGSNFTLKIRSTKLEDSAMYFCASSSSGSSDTQYFGPGTRLTVL.